A selection of T cell receptor beta chains follows, all from one sample in a study of T cells in Graves' hyperthyroidism and ophthalmopathy. TCRdb used MiXCR to reprocess the multiplex PCR reads, holding one entry per CDR3 protein. The sample gives roughly 500,000 distinct CDR3 sequences, around 24% of which show up once; approximately 11% is in the top ten. The sample consisted of blood. The receptor source for this set is a woman aged 30 to 39 with Graves' ophthalmopathy. CDR3s include the opening cysteine and the closing phenylalanine or tryptophan. The D gene is left open where the match is weak. Size is stated for part of the rows, as once, few or many counts, or as a class when the clone is expanded.

NA,TRBJ2-7,TRBV18,NA,CASSPNPEAYEQYF,TGTGCCAGCTCACCCAACCCAGAAGCCTACGAGCAGTACTTC
TRBD1,TRBJ1-5,TRBV6-5,NA,CASSYATGDQPQHF,TGTGCCAGCAGTTACGCCACAGGGGATCAGCCCCAGCATTTT
NA,TRBJ2-5,TRBV19,many,CASSTQGFVETQYF,TGTGCCAGTAGTACACAGGGTTTCGTAGAGACCCAGTACTTC
NA,TRBJ2-4,TRBV5-5,many,CASSFQGGWYIQYF,TGTGCCAGCAGCTTTCAGGGGGGCTGGTACATTCAGTACTTC
NA,TRBJ1-2,TRBV6-1,NA,CASSEFGREPYGYTF,TGTGCCAGCAGTGAATTTGGCAGGGAGCCTTATGGCTACACCTTC
TRBD1,TRBJ1-2,TRBV12-3/TRBV12-4,many,CASSQDRGLYGYTF,TGTGCCAGCAGTCAAGACAGGGGACTCTATGGCTACACCTTC
TRBD1,TRBJ2-2,TRBV20-1,many,CSARDSGQGAHTGELLF,TGCAGTGCTAGAGATTCGGGGCAGGGGGCGCACACCGGGGAGCTGCTTTTT
TRBD2,TRBJ2-7,TRBV28,NA,CASCPASGGGAYEQYF,TGTGCCAGCTGCCCTGCCTCCGGGGGGGGAGCCTACGAGCAGTACTTC
TRBD1,TRBJ2-7,TRBV5-1,NA,CASSMTGMQRAEQYF,TGCGCCAGCAGCATGACAGGGATGCAGAGGGCCGAGCAGTACTTC
TRBD1,TRBJ2-5,TRBV14,many,CASSQDWAGGETQYF,TGTGCCAGCAGCCAAGATTGGGCAGGGGGTGAGACCCAGTACTTC
NA,TRBJ1-3,TRBV2,many,CASTKNPEASTIYF,TGTGCCAGCACTAAAAACCCTGAGGCGTCCACCATATATTTT
NA,TRBJ2-2,TRBV30,few,CAWSIPGSTGELFF,TGTGCCTGGAGTATTCCGGGGAGCACCGGGGAGCTGTTTTTT
TRBD1,TRBJ1-1,TRBV27,many,CASSSDPTGGSTEAFF,TGTGCCAGCAGTTCCGACCCGACAGGGGGCTCCACTGAAGCTTTCTTT
NA,TRBJ1-2,TRBV12-5,NA,CASGFTESFNYGYTF,TGTGCTAGTGGGTTCACGGAAAGCTTTAACTATGGCTACACCTTC
NA,TRBJ1-5,TRBV24-1,few,CATSGPNQPQHF,TGTGCCACCAGTGGTCCAAATCAGCCCCAGCATTTT
TRBD1,TRBJ1-3,TRBV20-1,many,CSAKAGGGNTIYF,TGCAGTGCCAAGGCAGGGGGTGGAAACACCATATATTTT
TRBD1,TRBJ1-2,TRBV30,many,CAYNHRQGAYYGYTF,TGTGCCTATAACCACAGACAGGGGGCTTACTATGGCTACACCTTC
NA,TRBJ1-5,TRBV2,many,CASSERYVGDQPQHF,TGTGCCAGCAGTGAAAGGTACGTGGGGGATCAGCCCCAGCATTTT
NA,TRBJ2-5,TRBV18,few,CASFPDWRGGVTETQYF,TGTGCCAGCTTTCCGGATTGGAGGGGTGGCGTTACAGAGACCCAGTACTTC
TRBD1,TRBJ1-2,TRBV5-1,many,CASSYSAGQGNYGYTF,TGCGCCAGCAGCTACTCGGCAGGACAGGGGAACTATGGCTACACCTTC
TRBD1,TRBJ2-7,TRBV11-1,NA,CASSLGAGTGTREQYF,TGTGCCAGCAGCTTAGGAGCCGGGACAGGGACCCGCGAGCAGTACTTC
NA,TRBJ2-4,TRBV27,many,CASSLWLSAENIQYF,TGTGCCAGCAGTTTATGGTTGTCCGCCGAAAACATTCAGTACTTC
NA,TRBJ2-6,TRBV29-1,many,CSMVEDGANVLTF,TGCAGCATGGTCGAGGATGGGGCCAACGTCCTGACTTTC
NA,TRBJ2-2,TRBV7-6,few,CASSPNRELFF,TGTGCCAGCAGCCCCAACAGGGAGCTGTTTTTT
NA,TRBJ2-5,TRBV6-1,few,CASSPVPQDGETQYF,TGTGCCAGCAGTCCTGTGCCTCAGGACGGAGAGACCCAGTACTTC
NA,TRBJ2-7,TRBV6-5,NA,CASSSLTTATYEQYF,TGTGCCAGCAGTTCCCTCACCACAGCTACCTACGAGCAGTACTTC
NA,TRBJ1-5,TRBV19,NA,CASSTQGRNNQPQHF,TGTGCCAGTAGTACCCAGGGACGGAACAATCAGCCCCAGCATTTT
NA,TRBJ1-1,TRBV20-1,many,CGVRTTNTEAFF,TGCGGGGTCAGGACGACGAACACTGAAGCTTTCTTT
NA,TRBJ2-2,TRBV11-2,many,CASSETQENTGELFF,TGTGCCAGCAGCGAGACCCAGGAGAACACCGGGGAGCTGTTTTTT
TRBD1,TRBJ1-5,TRBV12-3/TRBV12-4,many,CASSLGTGIREQPQHF,TGTGCCAGCAGTTTAGGGACAGGGATTAGGGAACAGCCCCAGCATTTT
NA,TRBJ2-5,TRBV24-1,many,CATSLTGRETQYF,TGTGCCACCAGCCTGACGGGGCGGGAGACCCAGTACTTC
TRBD1,TRBJ1-5,TRBV28,many,CASSLATGEDQPQHF,TGTGCCAGCAGTTTAGCGACAGGGGAGGATCAGCCCCAGCATTTT
NA,TRBJ2-7,TRBV6-2/TRBV6-3,many,CASSYSKLTYEQYF,TGTGCCAGCAGTTACTCGAAACTCACCTACGAGCAGTACTTC
NA,TRBJ2-7,TRBV28,many,CASSFSNYEQYF,TGTGCCAGCAGTTTCTCTAACTACGAGCAGTACTTC
TRBD2,TRBJ2-7,TRBV6-5,many,CASSPMFWLAGRSSYEQYF,TGTGCCAGCAGTCCAATGTTTTGGCTAGCGGGGAGGAGCTCCTACGAGCAGTACTTC
NA,TRBJ1-6,TRBV6-1,many,CASGDRPNSPLHF,TGTGCCAGCGGTGATAGACCTAATTCACCCCTCCACTTT
NA,TRBJ1-2,TRBV6-1,NA,CASSRDMLFSYTF,TGTGCCAGCAGTCGGGACATGCTCTTCAGCTACACCTTC
NA,TRBJ2-7,TRBV11-2,many,CASSRISGISYEQYF,TGTGCCAGCAGCCGAATCTCGGGGATCTCCTACGAGCAGTACTTC
NA,TRBJ1-2,TRBV6-1,few,CASRRTGPIYGYTF,TGTGCCAGCAGGCGAACGGGACCGATCTATGGCTACACCTTC
NA,TRBJ1-2,TRBV20-1,many,CSATGTPGYTF,TGCAGTGCTACCGGGACACCTGGCTACACCTTC
TRBD1,TRBJ2-5,TRBV7-9,NA,CASSPTTGMETQYF,TGTGCCAGCAGCCCGACGACAGGGATGGAGACCCAGTACTTC
TRBD2,TRBJ2-5,TRBV10-2,NA,CACKRETGPETQYF,TGCGCCTGCAAGCGGGAGACGGGGCCAGAGACCCAGTACTTC
NA,TRBJ1-2,TRBV12-3/TRBV12-4,many,CASSLRQDYGYTF,TGTGCCAGCAGTTTAAGGCAGGACTATGGCTACACCTTC
TRBD1,TRBJ1-5,TRBV30,NA,CAWSAGQGLGQPQHF,TGTGCCTGGAGTGCGGGACAGGGGTTAGGACAGCCCCAGCATTTT
TRBD1,TRBJ1-2,TRBV4-3,NA,CASSQDPTGYLGYTF,TGCGCCAGCAGCCAAGATCCGACAGGGTATCTTGGCTACACCTTC
NA,TRBJ1-2,TRBV7-6,many,CASSLDATRVPYGYTF,TGTGCCAGCAGCTTAGACGCTACCAGGGTCCCCTATGGCTACACCTTC
NA,TRBJ1-1,TRBV6-5,many,CASSSPPVGNTEAFF,TGTGCCAGCAGTTCCCCCCCAGTTGGGAACACTGAAGCTTTCTTT
TRBD1,TRBJ1-1,TRBV18,NA,CASSPPGQPVEWGGTFF,TGTGCCAGCTCACCCCCGGGACAGCCCGTCGAGTGGGGGGGAACTTTCTTT
NA,TRBJ1-3,TRBV18,NA,CASSPEKLSGNTIYF,TGTGCCAGCTCACCTGAGAAGCTCTCTGGAAACACCATATATTTT
NA,TRBJ1-5,TRBV5-1,NA,CASSGGLISNQPQHF,TGCGCCAGCAGCGGGGGACTGATTAGCAATCAGCCCCAGCATTTT
NA,TRBJ2-2,TRBV27,many,CASSLFAVNTGELFF,TGTGCCAGCAGTTTATTCGCAGTAAACACCGGGGAGCTGTTTTTT
TRBD1,TRBJ2-7,TRBV7-8,many,CASSSITGQSYEQYF,TGTGCCAGCAGCTCCATTACGGGACAGAGCTACGAGCAGTACTTC
NA,TRBJ2-7,TRBV6-1,many,CASSNTGTYEQYF,TGTGCCAGCAGTAATACCGGAACCTACGAGCAGTACTTC
TRBD1,TRBJ1-1,TRBV27,NA,CASSSSDRGTEAFF,TGTGCCAGCAGTTCGTCGGACAGGGGCACTGAAGCTTTCTTT
TRBD1,TRBJ2-7,TRBV6-2/TRBV6-3,NA,CASSSQGAEQYF,TGTGCCAGCAGTTCACAGGGGGCCGAGCAGTACTTC
TRBD1,TRBJ2-7,TRBV12-3/TRBV12-4,NA,CASAGTGPSGEQYF,TGTGCCAGCGCTGGGACAGGGCCATCGGGGGAGCAGTACTTC
NA,TRBJ2-7,TRBV30,NA,CAWSRFGEQYF,TGTGCCTGGAGTCGCTTTGGCGAGCAGTACTTC
NA,TRBJ1-2,TRBV7-2,many,CASSLAGSGDYGYTF,TGTGCCAGCAGCTTAGCTGGGTCAGGGGACTATGGCTACACCTTC
NA,TRBJ2-2,TRBV6-1,NA,CASNGEEGTNTGELFF,TGTGCCAGCAATGGGGAAGAGGGAACGAACACCGGGGAGCTGTTTTTT
NA,TRBJ1-1,TRBV19,NA,CASSASGQTEAFF,TGTGCCAGTAGTGCGTCAGGGCAAACTGAAGCTTTCTTT